Listed here is a single T cell receptor (beta chain). These data originate in a study of blood T cell repertoires in COVID-19. Study background: Recovered participants had two consecutive negative NP/OP PCR tests, healthcare professional clearance, or symptom resolution. Sources were T cells, B-cell-depleted T cells, or PBMCs; the material itself was cDNA or gDNA. Acute-phase and convalescent COVID-19 samples originated in the United States, Italy and Spain.

Data came from immunoSEQ multiplex PCR; TCRdb stores just in-frame clones and leaves some out. The sample lists hundreds of thousands of clones, more than 70% seen once, with roughly 2% in the top ten. After removal of 1 base from V and 4 bases from J, the junction contained 6 bases not matched to a gene. Germline V CDR1 and CDR2: MGHRA, YSYEKL. The CDR3 consists of 16 residues. Grouping used clinical history reported by participants in a survey and questionnaire. This chain links TRBV4-1 with TRBJ2-7; 11 bases match TRBD1. Sequences were obtained from PBMCs or T cells enriched from blood (not recorded which). The receptor was isolated from a woman aged 60 to 75 in a cohort exposed to, infected with or recovered from COVID-19 (not recorded which). The CDR3 DNA reads as TGCGCCAGCAGCCAAGTAGGAGGACAGGGGGCGTACGAGCAGTACTTC. Amino acid sequence: CASSQVGGQGAYEQYF.